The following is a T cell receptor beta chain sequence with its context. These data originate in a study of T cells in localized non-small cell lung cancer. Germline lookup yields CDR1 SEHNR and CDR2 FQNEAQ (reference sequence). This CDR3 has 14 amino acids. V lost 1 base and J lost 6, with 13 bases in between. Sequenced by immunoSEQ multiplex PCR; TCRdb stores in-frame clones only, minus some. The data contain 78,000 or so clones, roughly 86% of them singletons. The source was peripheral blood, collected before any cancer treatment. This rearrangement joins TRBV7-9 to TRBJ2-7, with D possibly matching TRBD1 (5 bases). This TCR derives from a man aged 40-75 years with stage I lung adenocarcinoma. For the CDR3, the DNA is TGTGCCAGCAGCTTAGAAGCCAGGGCCGGCGAGCAGTACTTC. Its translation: CASSLEARAGEQYF.